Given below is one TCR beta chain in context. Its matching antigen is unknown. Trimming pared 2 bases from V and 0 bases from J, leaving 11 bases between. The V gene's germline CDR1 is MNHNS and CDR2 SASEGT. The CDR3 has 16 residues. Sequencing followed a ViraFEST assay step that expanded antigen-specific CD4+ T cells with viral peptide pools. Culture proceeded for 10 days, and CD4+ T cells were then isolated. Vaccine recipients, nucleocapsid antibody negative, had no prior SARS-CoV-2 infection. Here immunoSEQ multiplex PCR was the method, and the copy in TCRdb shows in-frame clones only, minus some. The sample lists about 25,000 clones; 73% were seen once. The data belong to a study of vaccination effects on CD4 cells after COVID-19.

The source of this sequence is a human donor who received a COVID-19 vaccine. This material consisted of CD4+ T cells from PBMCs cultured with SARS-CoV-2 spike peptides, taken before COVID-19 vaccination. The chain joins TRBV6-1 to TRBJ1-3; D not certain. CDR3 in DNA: TGTGCCAGCAGTGAAATGGACCGACACTCTGGAAACACCATATATTTT. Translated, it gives CASSEMDRHSGNTIYF.